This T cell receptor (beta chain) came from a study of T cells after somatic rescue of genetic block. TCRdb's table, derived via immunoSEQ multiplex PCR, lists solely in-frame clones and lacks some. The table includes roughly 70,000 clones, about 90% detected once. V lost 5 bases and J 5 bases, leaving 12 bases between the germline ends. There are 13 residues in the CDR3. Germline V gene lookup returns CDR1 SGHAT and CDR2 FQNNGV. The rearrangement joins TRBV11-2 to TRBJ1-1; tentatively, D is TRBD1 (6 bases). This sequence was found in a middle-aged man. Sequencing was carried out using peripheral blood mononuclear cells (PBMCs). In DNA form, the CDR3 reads TGTGCCAGCAGCCCTACAGGGCTGACTGAAGCTTTCTTT. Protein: CASSPTGLTEAFF.